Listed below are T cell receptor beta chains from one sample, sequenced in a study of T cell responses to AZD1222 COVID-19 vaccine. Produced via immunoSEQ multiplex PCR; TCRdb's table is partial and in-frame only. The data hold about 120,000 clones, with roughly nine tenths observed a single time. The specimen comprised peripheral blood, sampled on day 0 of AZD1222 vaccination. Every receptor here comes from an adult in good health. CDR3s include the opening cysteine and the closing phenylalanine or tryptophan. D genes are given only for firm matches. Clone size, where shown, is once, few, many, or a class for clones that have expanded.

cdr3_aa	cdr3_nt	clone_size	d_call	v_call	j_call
CASSPVSNQPQHF	TGTGCCAGCAGCCCCGTTAGCAATCAGCCCCAGCATTTT	NA	NA	TRBV6-6	TRBJ1-5
CASSLRTGNTEAFF	TGTGCCAGCAGCTTACGGACAGGGAACACTGAAGCTTTCTTT	NA	TRBD1	TRBV11-3	TRBJ1-1
CASSGGQFYGYTF	TGTGCCAGCAGCGGTGGACAGTTCTATGGCTACACCTTC	NA	NA	TRBV9	TRBJ1-2
CASSQDGAGGLAGYTF	TGTGCCAGCAGCCAAGATGGGGCAGGGGGATTAGCTGGCTACACCTTC	NA	TRBD1	TRBV3-1/TRBV3-2	TRBJ1-2
CASSLGGLVPNEQFF	TGTGCCAGCAGCTTGGGGGGACTAGTTCCCAATGAGCAGTTCTTC	NA	TRBD2	TRBV5-8	TRBJ2-1
CASSSTGVGETQYF	TGTGCCAGCAGCTCTACAGGGGTTGGGGAGACCCAGTACTTC	NA	TRBD1	TRBV7-8	TRBJ2-5
CASSPIVRADYGYTF	TGTGCCAGCAGCCCGATTGTGAGGGCAGACTATGGCTACACCTTC	NA	NA	TRBV3-1/TRBV3-2	TRBJ1-2
CASSSPGPVQFF	TGTGCCAGCAGCTCACCGGGACCGGTGCAGTTCTTC	NA	NA	TRBV7-8	TRBJ2-1
CSVGLTGGRETQYF	TGCAGCGTTGGACTGACAGGGGGGCGTGAGACCCAGTACTTC	NA	TRBD1	TRBV29-1	TRBJ2-5
CAISLTGENTEAFF	TGTGCCATCAGTCTGACAGGGGAGAACACTGAAGCTTTCTTT	once	TRBD1	TRBV10-3	TRBJ1-1
CASSLIEGTGADTQYF	TGTGCCAGCAGCTTAATAGAAGGGACAGGAGCAGATACGCAGTATTTT	NA	TRBD1	TRBV11-2	TRBJ2-3
CASSLSGGYNEQFF	TGTGCCAGCAGCTTGAGCGGGGGGTACAATGAGCAGTTCTTC	NA	TRBD2	TRBV5-4	TRBJ2-1
CAISEPPGLGGYNEQFF	TGTGCCATCAGTGAGCCCCCGGGACTGGGCGGATACAATGAGCAGTTCTTC	NA	NA	TRBV10-3	TRBJ2-1
CSVGLHPQETQYF	TGCAGCGTTGGATTGCATCCCCAAGAGACCCAGTACTTC	NA	NA	TRBV29-1	TRBJ2-5
CASSYSGTGSGYGYTF	TGTGCCAGCAGTTACTCGGGGACAGGATCGGGCTATGGCTACACCTTC	once	TRBD1	TRBV6-5	TRBJ1-2
CAWSGSPGSNQPQHF	TGTGCCTGGAGCGGCAGTCCGGGCAGCAATCAGCCCCAGCATTTT	NA	NA	TRBV30	TRBJ1-5
CAWRDPHSTDTQYF	TGTGCCTGGAGGGACCCTCACTCCACAGATACGCAGTATTTT	NA	NA	TRBV30	TRBJ2-3
CASSFMRVTEAFF	TGTGCCAGCAGTTTTATGAGGGTCACTGAAGCTTTCTTT	few	NA	TRBV12-3/TRBV12-4	TRBJ1-1
CASSPGGHSNQPQHF	TGTGCCAGCAGCCCCGGAGGACACAGCAATCAGCCCCAGCATTTT	once	NA	TRBV6-5	TRBJ1-5
CASSHQAGQGYRRGNQPQHF	TGCGCCAGCAGCCATCAAGCGGGACAGGGGTATCGGAGGGGCAATCAGCCCCAGCATTTT	few	TRBD1	TRBV4-1	TRBJ1-5
CASREAYLGPSAAFF	TGTGCCAGCAGAGAGGCCTACCTAGGACCTTCTGCTGCTTTCTTT	NA	NA	TRBV2	TRBJ1-1
CASSPALGRLGYEQYF	TGTGCCAGTAGCCCCGCTTTGGGGCGTCTAGGCTACGAGCAGTACTTC	NA	NA	TRBV19	TRBJ2-7
CASSQGSGTGVEKLFF	TGTGCCAGCAGCCAAGGATCCGGGACAGGGGTCGAAAAACTGTTTTTT	NA	TRBD1	TRBV3-1/TRBV3-2	TRBJ1-4
CASSERDASSNTEAFF	TGTGCCAGCAGTGAAAGGGACGCATCCTCGAACACTGAAGCTTTCTTT	NA	NA	TRBV2	TRBJ1-1
CASSAISSTDTQYF	TGTGCCAGCTCCGCGATCTCAAGCACAGATACGCAGTATTTT	NA	NA	TRBV18	TRBJ2-3
CASSSSGRSQETQYF	TGTGCCAGCAGCTCGAGCGGGAGGTCACAAGAGACCCAGTACTTC	NA	TRBD2	TRBV7-2	TRBJ2-5
CASIGRDRYQPQHF	TGTGCCAGTATCGGGCGGGACAGGTATCAGCCCCAGCATTTT	NA	TRBD1	TRBV19	TRBJ1-5